A single sample is the source of the 9 T cell receptor beta chains below, sequenced in a study of blood T cells in healthy people across ages (dated by TCRdb to about 2015). Libraries were built with 5' RACE. Sequencing was carried out with an Illumina HiSeq 2500. A second PCR of about 6 to 12 cycles was performed with a sample-barcoded 5' primer and a J-beta primer mix. Using fastp at Q25 and MiXCR, TCRdb reprocessed the public reads and kept productive beta chains. Every CDR3 protein is listed once, alongside the most common genes and DNA of its rows. The sample table holds roughly 790,000 distinct CDR3 sequences, of which approximately 43% were seen once. 20% to 25% of the sample is in the top ten clones. The sample was blood. The receptors come from a woman aged 60-75 years in good health.

This clonotype was counted only a few times. The J gene is TRBJ2-7, the V gene TRBV5-1; 8 bases agree with TRBD1. From germline, CDR1 is SGHRS and CDR2 YFSETQ. Trimming took 4 bases from V and 5 from J; bases not matched to a gene: 5. This CDR3 region has 13 residues. CDR3 coding DNA: TGCGCCAGCAGCGGTGGACAGGGCAACGAGCAGTACTTC. As protein: CASSGGQGNEQYF.

This clonotype came up a few times. The chain uses TRBV10-3 and TRBJ1-2; unclear D gene. The CDR3 length is 11 residues. Looked up from germline, CDR1 is ENHRY and CDR2 is SYGVKD. V was shortened by 7 bases and J by 4 bases, with 7 bases between the two germline ends. The CDR3 region has the DNA TGTGCCATCACGGACGGCTATGGCTACACCTTC. Protein: CAITDGYGYTF.

CDR3: CSARSSSTVNTEAFF. In nucleotides, the CDR3 is TGCAGTGCTAGATCCTCATCTACCGTGAACACTGAAGCTTTCTTT. The chain joins TRBV20-1 to TRBJ1-1; no clear D gene. The CDR3 is made up of 15 amino acids. Germline CDR1 and CDR2: DFQATT and SNEGSKA (reference sequence). The V end was cut by 2 bases, the J end by 0 bases, with 13 bases between.

This clonotype showed up just a few times. The chain recombines TRBV7-3 with TRBJ2-2, with 9 bases that match TRBD2. With 5 bases clipped from V and 4 bases from J, the junction kept 5 bases outside the gene matches. There are 15 residues in the CDR3. Germline V gene lookup returns CDR1 SGHTA and CDR2 FQGTGA. Written as DNA, the CDR3 is TGTGCCAGCAGCGTGACTAGCGGATTCACCGGGGAGCTGTTTTTT. It yields the protein CASSVTSGFTGELFF.

The chain couples TRBV15 to TRBJ2-5, with D unclear. From germline, CDR1 is LNHNV and CDR2 YYDKDF (reference sequence). The V end lost 3 bases, the J end lost 0 bases, and 11 bases lay between the germline ends. The CDR3 has 15 residues. CDR3 residues: CATSSPTEYQETQYF. Written as DNA, the CDR3 is TGTGCCACCAGCAGTCCGACTGAGTACCAAGAGACCCAGTACTTC.

This clonotype was seen a handful of times. The V gene is TRBV3-1, the J gene TRBJ1-5; the match to TRBD1 covers 8 bases. The CDR3 runs to 15 residues. V was clipped by 6 bases and J by 1 base; unmatched bases: 5. Germline V gene sequence: CDR1 LGHDT, CDR2 YNNKEL (reference sequence). In nucleotides, the CDR3 is TGTGCCAGCAGTGAACAGGGGGTGAGCAATCAGCCCCAGCATTTT. It specifies CASSEQGVSNQPQHF.

This clonotype was detected a few times. This chain uses TRBV10-3 with TRBJ2-1, with 10 bases aligning to TRBD2. Germline values: CDR1 ENHRY, CDR2 SYGVKD. This CDR3 is built from 20 residues. J lost 2 bases, V lost 4 bases, and 17 bases had no gene match. As DNA, the CDR3 is TGTGCCATCAGTGGTTCCGAGGGGCTAGCGGGAGTGCTTACCTACAATGAGCAGTTCTTC. Its protein product is CAISGSEGLAGVLTYNEQFF.

V and J are TRBV12-3 or TRBV12-4 and TRBJ1-2; D gene unclear. CDR3 length: 13 amino acids. V was shortened by 6 bases and J by 1 base, with 9 bases between the two germline ends. The CDR3: CASRGKGNYGYTF. The CDR3 DNA is TGTGCCAGCAGAGGGAAGGGTAACTATGGCTACACCTTC.

The genes are TRBV5-1 and TRBJ2-7, with a possible D match to TRBD1 (6 bases). CDR1 is SGHRS, CDR2 YFSETQ, per germline. CDR3 length: 15 residues. V was pared by 0 bases and J by 1 base, with 11 bases between. This CDR3 is CASSLALGQSYEQYF. The CDR3 nucleotides are TGCGCCAGCAGCTTGGCCTTAGGACAGTCCTACGAGCAGTACTTC.